This T cell receptor beta chain appears in the sequencing data of a study of T cell responses to AZD1222 COVID-19 vaccine. Assay: immunoSEQ multiplex PCR; the TCRdb copy retains only in-frame clones and omits some. Of fewer than 150,000 clones in the sample, nearly 95% were seen once. The V and J ends lost 0 bases and 8 bases, in that order; junction bases with no gene match: 9. Germline V gives CDR1 SGDLS, CDR2 YYNGEE. The CDR3 length is 15 residues. The sequence derives from an adult in good health. The chain recombines TRBV9 with TRBJ2-3; the match to TRBD2 covers 7 bases. The sequences come from peripheral blood, collected on day 0 of AZD1222 vaccination. The DNA of the CDR3 is TGTGCCAGCAGCGTAGATTTATGGGGGGAGGGTACGCAGTATTTT. Translation: CASSVDLWGEGTQYF.